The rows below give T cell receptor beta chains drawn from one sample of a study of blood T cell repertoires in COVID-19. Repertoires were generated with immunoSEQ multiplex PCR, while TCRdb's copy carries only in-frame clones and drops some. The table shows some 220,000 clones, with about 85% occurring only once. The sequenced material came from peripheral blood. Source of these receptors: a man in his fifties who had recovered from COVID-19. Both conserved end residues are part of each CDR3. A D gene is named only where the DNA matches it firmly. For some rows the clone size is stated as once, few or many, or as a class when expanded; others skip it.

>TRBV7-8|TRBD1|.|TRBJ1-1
CASSYRGRDEAFF
TGTGCCAGCAGCTACAGGGGGCGAGATGAAGCTTTCTTT
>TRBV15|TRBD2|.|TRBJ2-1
CATSRELAGTGEQFF
TGTGCCACCAGCAGAGAACTAGCGGGAACGGGTGAGCAGTTCTTC
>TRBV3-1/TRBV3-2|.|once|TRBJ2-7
CASSQESRLSYEQYF
TGTGCCAGCAGCCAAGAGTCGCGGCTCTCCTACGAGCAGTACTTC
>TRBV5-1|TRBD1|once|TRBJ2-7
CASSLPGTGYEQYF
TGCGCCAGCAGCCTACCCGGGACAGGCTACGAGCAGTACTTC
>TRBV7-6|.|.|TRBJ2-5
CASSLNQQETQYF
TGTGCCAGCAGCTTAAATCAGCAAGAGACCCAGTACTTC
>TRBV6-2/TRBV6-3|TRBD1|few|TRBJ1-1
CASSYRRRQGSTEAFF
TGTGCCAGCAGTTACCGGAGGAGACAGGGGAGCACTGAAGCTTTCTTT
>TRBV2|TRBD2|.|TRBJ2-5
CASSDGGGPEETQYF
TGTGCCAGCAGTGATGGGGGAGGGCCCGAAGAGACCCAGTACTTC
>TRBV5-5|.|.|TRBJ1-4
CASSPGVREGEKLFF
TGTGCCAGCAGCCCTGGCGTCCGTGAGGGCGAAAAACTGTTTTTT
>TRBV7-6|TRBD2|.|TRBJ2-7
CASSLTGTSGTYEQYF
TGTGCCAGCAGCTTAACCGGGACTAGCGGGACCTACGAGCAGTACTTC
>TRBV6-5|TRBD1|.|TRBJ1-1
CASRYQGAVTEAFF
TGTGCCAGCCGATACCAGGGGGCAGTCACTGAAGCTTTCTTT
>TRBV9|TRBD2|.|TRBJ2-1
CASSAGLAVYNEQFF
TGTGCCAGCAGCGCGGGACTAGCGGTATACAATGAGCAGTTCTTC
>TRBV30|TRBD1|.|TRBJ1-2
CAWSGVGTGGYGYTF
TGTGCCTGGAGTGGGGTGGGGACAGGGGGTTATGGCTACACCTTC
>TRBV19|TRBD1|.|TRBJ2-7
CASSPRDRGYEQYF
TGTGCCAGTAGTCCCCGGGACAGGGGCTACGAGCAGTACTTC
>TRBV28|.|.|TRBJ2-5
CASIGQGVGGGGRGETQYF
TGTGCCAGCATTGGACAGGGTGTCGGTGGCGGGGGCAGGGGAGAGACCCAGTACTTC
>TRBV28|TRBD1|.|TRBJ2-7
CATLGTVQKTDISEQYF
TGTGCCACACTTGGGACAGTGCAAAAGACGGATATTTCCGAGCAGTACTTC
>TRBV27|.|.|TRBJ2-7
CASSAFLSEQYF
TGTGCCAGCAGTGCCTTCCTTAGCGAGCAGTACTTC
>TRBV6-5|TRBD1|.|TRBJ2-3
CASRKDRGRTDTQYF
TGTGCCAGCAGAAAAGACAGGGGTAGGACAGATACGCAGTATTTT
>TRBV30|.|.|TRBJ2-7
CAWSVQGKITYEQYF
TGTGCCTGGAGTGTACAGGGAAAGATCACCTACGAGCAGTACTTC
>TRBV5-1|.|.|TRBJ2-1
CASSLLGRPAYNEQFF
TGCGCCAGCAGCTTGCTGGGGCGGCCCGCCTACAATGAGCAGTTCTTC
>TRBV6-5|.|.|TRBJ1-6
CASTLDGNNSPLHF
TGTGCCAGTACCTTGGACGGGAATAATTCACCCCTCCACTTT
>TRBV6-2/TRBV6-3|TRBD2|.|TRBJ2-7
CASSFQAGGAYEQYF
TGTGCCAGCAGTTTTCAAGCGGGAGGTGCCTACGAGCAGTACTTC
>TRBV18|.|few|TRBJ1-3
CASSPLQVTGGNTIYF
TGTGCCAGCTCACCACTTCAGGTGACCGGCGGAAACACCATATATTTT
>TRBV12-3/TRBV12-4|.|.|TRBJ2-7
CASSLRSRYEQYF
TGTGCCAGCAGTTTGCGGAGCCGCTACGAGCAGTACTTC
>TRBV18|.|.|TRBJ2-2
CASSALAGYTGELFF
TGTGCCAGCTCAGCCCTGGCCGGGTACACCGGGGAGCTGTTTTTT
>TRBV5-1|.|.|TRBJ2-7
CASSLTYGQSYEQYF
TGCGCCAGCAGCTTGACCTACGGACAGTCCTACGAGCAGTACTTC
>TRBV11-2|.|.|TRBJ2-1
CASSSFGASGEQFF
TGTGCCAGCAGCTCCTTTGGTGCCTCGGGTGAGCAGTTCTTC
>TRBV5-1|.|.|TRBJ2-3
CASSLVFAGDTQYF
TGCGCCAGCAGCTTGGTTTTCGCCGGAGATACGCAGTATTTT
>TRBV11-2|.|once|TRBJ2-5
CASSLGQTIQETQYF
TGTGCCAGCAGCTTAGGGCAGACTATTCAAGAGACCCAGTACTTC
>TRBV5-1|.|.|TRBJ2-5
CASSLGPGSEETQYF
TGCGCCAGCAGCTTGGGGCCGGGATCCGAAGAGACCCAGTACTTC
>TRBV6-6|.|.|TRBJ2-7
CASSYSAGPGYEQYF
TGTGCCAGCAGTTACTCGGCCGGTCCAGGCTACGAGCAGTACTTC
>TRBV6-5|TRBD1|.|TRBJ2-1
CASSQQGARNEQFF
TGTGCCAGCAGTCAACAGGGGGCAAGGAATGAGCAGTTCTTC
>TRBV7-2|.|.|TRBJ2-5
CASSLAGAQETQYF
TGTGCCAGCAGCTTGGCGGGGGCCCAAGAGACCCAGTACTTC
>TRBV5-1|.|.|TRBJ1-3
CASSMGQTTGNTIYF
TGCGCCAGCAGCATGGGTCAGACTACTGGAAACACCATATATTTT
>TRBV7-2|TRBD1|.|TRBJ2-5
CASSSSGTGGETQYF
TGTGCCAGCAGCTCCTCCGGGACAGGGGGTGAGACCCAGTACTTC
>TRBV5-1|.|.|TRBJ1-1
CASSLQGSNTEAFF
TGCGCCAGCAGCTTACAGGGCTCTAACACTGAAGCTTTCTTT
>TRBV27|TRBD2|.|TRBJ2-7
CASNLVAGGPGWEQYF
TGTGCCAGCAACCTTGTAGCGGGAGGGCCAGGATGGGAGCAGTACTTC
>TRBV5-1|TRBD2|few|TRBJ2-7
CASSLGSGTSGRNEQYF
TGCGCCAGCAGCTTGGGATCCGGGACTAGCGGGAGGAACGAGCAGTACTTC
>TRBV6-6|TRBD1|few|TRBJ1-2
CASRQTGASYGYTF
TGTGCCAGCAGGCAGACAGGGGCCAGCTATGGCTACACCTTC
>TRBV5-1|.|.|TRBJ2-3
CASSLVAGSTDTQYF
TGCGCCAGCAGCTTGGTCGCAGGGTCCACAGATACGCAGTATTTT
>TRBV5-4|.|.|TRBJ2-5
CASSFAQSQETQYF
TGTGCCAGCAGCTTTGCACAGAGCCAAGAGACCCAGTACTTC
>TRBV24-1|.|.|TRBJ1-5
CATSVQGGPRHF
TGTGCCACCAGTGTCCAAGGCGGCCCCCGGCATTTT
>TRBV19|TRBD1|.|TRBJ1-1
CASSVSQGATEAFF
TGTGCCAGTAGTGTCTCACAGGGGGCCACTGAAGCTTTCTTT